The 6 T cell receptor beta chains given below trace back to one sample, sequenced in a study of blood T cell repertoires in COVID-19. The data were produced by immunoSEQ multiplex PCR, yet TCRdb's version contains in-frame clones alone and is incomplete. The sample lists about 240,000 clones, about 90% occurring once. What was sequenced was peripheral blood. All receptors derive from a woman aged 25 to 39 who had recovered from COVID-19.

The CDR3 reads CASSPRTGGNGYTF. DNA of the CDR3: TGTGCCAGCAGCCCCCGGACAGGGGGTAATGGCTACACCTTC. The rearrangement links TRBV7-8 to TRBJ1-2, with 10 bases fitting TRBD1. The CDR3 spans 14 residues. The V gene end was trimmed by 5 bases and the J gene end by 6 bases; junction bases not matched to a gene: 6. The germline gives CDR1 SGHVS, CDR2 FQNEAQ.

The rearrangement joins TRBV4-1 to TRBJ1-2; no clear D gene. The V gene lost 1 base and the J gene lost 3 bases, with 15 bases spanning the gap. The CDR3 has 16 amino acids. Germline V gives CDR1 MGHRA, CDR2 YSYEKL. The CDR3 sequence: CASSQVPAGIDYGYTF. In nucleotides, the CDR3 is TGCGCCAGCAGCCAAGTCCCCGCGGGCATCGACTATGGCTACACCTTC.

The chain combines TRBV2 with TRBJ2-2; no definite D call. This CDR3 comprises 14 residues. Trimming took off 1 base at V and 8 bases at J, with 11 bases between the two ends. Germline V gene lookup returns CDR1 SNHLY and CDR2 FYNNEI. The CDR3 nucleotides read TGTGCCAGCAGTGAAGGAGAAAACCTGGGGGAGCTGTTTTTT. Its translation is CASSEGENLGELFF.

The CDR3 sequence is CASHPRNTEAFF. The CDR3 region has the DNA TGTGCCAGCCATCCGAGGAACACTGAAGCTTTCTTT. This sequence joins TRBV6-5 and TRBJ1-1; no definite D call. Germline-derived CDR1 and CDR2 are MNHEY and SVGAGI. The V gene lost 8 bases and the J gene lost 1 base, with 8 bases spanning the gap. The CDR3 runs to 12 residues.

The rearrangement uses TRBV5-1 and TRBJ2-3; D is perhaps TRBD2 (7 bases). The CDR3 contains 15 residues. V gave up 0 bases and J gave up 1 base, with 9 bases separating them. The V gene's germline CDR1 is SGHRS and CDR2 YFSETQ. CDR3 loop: CASSLAGGGTDTQYF. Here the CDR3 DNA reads TGCGCCAGCAGCTTGGCGGGGGGCGGCACAGATACGCAGTATTTT.

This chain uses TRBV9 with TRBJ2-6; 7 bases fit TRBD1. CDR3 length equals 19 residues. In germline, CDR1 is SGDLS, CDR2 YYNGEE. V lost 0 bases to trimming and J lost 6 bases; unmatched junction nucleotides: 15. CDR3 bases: TGTGCCAGCAGCGTAGCCCGGAGCCTTGTAGGGGGCGAGGCCAACGTCCTGACTTTC. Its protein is CASSVARSLVGGEANVLTF.